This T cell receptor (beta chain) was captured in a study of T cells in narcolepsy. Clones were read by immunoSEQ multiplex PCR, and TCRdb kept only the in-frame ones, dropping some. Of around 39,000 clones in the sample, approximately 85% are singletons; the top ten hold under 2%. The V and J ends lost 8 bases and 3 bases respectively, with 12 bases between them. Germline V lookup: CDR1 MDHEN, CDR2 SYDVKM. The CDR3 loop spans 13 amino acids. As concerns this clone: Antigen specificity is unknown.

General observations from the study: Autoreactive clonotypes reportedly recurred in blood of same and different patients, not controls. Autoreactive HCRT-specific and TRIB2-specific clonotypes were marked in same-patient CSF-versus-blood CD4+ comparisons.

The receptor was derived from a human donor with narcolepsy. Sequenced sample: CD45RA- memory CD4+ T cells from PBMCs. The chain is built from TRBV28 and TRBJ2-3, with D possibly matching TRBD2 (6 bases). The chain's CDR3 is CASVGGTTDTQYF. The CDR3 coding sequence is TGTGCCAGCGTCGGGGGTACGACAGATACGCAGTATTTT. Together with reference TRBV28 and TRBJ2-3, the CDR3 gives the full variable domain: DVKVTQSSRYLVKRTGEKVFLECVQDMDHENMFWYRQDPGLGLRLIYFSYDVKMKEKGDIPEGYSVSREKKERFSLILESASTNQTSMYLCASVGGTTDTQYFGPGTRLTVL.